This TCR beta chain emerged from a study of blood T cell repertoires in COVID-19. V lost 4 bases to trimming and J lost 0 bases, with 10 bases between them. Germline CDR1 LNHNV, CDR2 YYDKDF (reference sequence). The CDR3 spans 14 residues. In the original processing: Quantification of nucleated cells was approximated via reference gene primer amplification. TCRdb keeps only in-frame clones here, not all; method: immunoSEQ multiplex PCR. V and J calls and clone size come straight from that table; D and trimming were deduced from the DNA. Of about 130,000 clones in the sample, 70% to 80% were seen once.

The sequence was obtained from a woman in her seventies with COVID-19, enrolled during active disease. The sequencing input was peripheral blood. This chain joins TRBV15 and TRBJ2-7; possibly TRBD2 for D (5 bases). CDR3 in amino acids: CATSMTGNSYEQYF. The DNA of the CDR3 is TGTGCCACCAGCATGACCGGGAACTCCTACGAGCAGTACTTC. The whole variable domain, filled in from reference TRBV15 and TRBJ2-7, reads DAMVIQNPRYQVTQFGKPVTLSCSQTLNHNVMYWYQQKSSQAPKLLFHYYDKDFNNEADTPDNFQSRRPNTSFCFLDIRSPGLGDTAMYLCATSMTGNSYEQYFGPGTRLTVT.